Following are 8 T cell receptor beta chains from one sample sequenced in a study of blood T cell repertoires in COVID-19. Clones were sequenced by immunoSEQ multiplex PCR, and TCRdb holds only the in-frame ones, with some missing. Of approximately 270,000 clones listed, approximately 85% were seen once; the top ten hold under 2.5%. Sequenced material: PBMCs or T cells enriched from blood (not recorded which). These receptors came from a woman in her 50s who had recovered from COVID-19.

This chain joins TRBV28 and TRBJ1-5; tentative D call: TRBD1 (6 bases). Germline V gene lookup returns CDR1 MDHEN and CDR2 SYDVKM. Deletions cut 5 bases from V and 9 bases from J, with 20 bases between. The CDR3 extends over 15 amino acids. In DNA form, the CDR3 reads TGTGCCAGCAGTCCGGCGTCAGGGGCAGGAAGGCCCCAGCATTTT. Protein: CASSPASGAGRPQHF.

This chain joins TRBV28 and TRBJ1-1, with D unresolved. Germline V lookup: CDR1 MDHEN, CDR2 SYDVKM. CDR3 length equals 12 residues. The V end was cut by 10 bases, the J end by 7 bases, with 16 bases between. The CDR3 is CAIRELAGEAFF. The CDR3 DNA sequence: TGTGCCATAAGGGAGTTGGCCGGTGAAGCTTTCTTT.

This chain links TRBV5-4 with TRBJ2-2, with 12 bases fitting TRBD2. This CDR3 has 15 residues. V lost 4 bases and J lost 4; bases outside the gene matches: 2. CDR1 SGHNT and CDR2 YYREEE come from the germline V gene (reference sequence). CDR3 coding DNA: TGTGCCAGCAGCCTGACTAGCGGGAGCACCGGGGAGCTGTTTTTT. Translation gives CASSLTSGSTGELFF.

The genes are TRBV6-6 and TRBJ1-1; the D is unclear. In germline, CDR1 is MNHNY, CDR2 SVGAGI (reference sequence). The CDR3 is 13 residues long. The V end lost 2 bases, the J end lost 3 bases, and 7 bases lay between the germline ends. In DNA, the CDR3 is TGTGCCAGCAGTTACATGTCCGACACTGAAGCTTTCTTT. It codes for CASSYMSDTEAFF.

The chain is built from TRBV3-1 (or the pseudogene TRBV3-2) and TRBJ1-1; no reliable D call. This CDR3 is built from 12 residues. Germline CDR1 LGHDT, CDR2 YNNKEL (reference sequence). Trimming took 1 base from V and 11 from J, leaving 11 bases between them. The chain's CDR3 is CASSQGTLRAFF. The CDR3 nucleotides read TGTGCCAGCAGCCAAGGTACCCTCAGGGCTTTCTTT.

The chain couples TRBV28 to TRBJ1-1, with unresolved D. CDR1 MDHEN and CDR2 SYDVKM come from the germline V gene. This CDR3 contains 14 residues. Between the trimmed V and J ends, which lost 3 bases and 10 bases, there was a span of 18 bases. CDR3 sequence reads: CASSFSTIPSGAFF. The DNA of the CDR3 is TGTGCCAGCAGTTTCTCTACTATCCCCAGTGGAGCTTTCTTT.

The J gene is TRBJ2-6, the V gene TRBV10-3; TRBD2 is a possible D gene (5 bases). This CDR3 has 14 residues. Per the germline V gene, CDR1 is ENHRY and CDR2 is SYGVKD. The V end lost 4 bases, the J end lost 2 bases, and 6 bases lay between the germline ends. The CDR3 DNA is TGTGCCATCAGTGGAGGGCCTGGGGCCAACGTCCTGACTTTC. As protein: CAISGGPGANVLTF.

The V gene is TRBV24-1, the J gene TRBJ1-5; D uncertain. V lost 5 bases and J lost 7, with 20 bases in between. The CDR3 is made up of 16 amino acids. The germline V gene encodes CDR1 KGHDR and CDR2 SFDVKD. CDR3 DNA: TGTGCCACCAGTGGCGGGCGAGGAAGCGATGGGCAGCCCCAGCATTTT. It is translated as CATSGGRGSDGQPQHF.